Below, 17 T cell receptor beta chains from the same sample are listed, as sequenced in a study of blood T cell repertoires in COVID-19. This table comes from immunoSEQ multiplex PCR, and its TCRdb copy is limited to in-frame clones, with some not included. The sample has about 91,000 clones, 60% to 85% seen once; the top ten hold approximately 10%. Sequenced material: peripheral blood. The receptors here all came from a woman older than 75 with acute or convalescent COVID-19.

The chain uses TRBV3-1 (or the pseudogene TRBV3-2) and TRBJ1-2; unclear D gene. This CDR3 is 12 amino acids long. V was cut by 1 base and J by 6 bases, with 6 bases left in between. The germline gives CDR1 LGHDT, CDR2 YNNKEL (reference sequence). The CDR3 DNA follows: TGTGCCAGCAGCCAAGGCAGGCATGGCTACACCTTC. It codes for CASSQGRHGYTF.

This chain links TRBV5-4 with TRBJ1-1; D might be TRBD1 (6 bases). Germline CDR1 and CDR2: SGHNT and YYREEE (reference sequence). This CDR3 comprises 15 residues. The V end lost 4 bases, the J end lost 3 bases, and 16 bases lay between the germline ends. CDR3 residues: CASSPRNRVDTEAFF. The CDR3 nucleotides read TGTGCCAGCAGCCCCCGGAACAGGGTCGACACTGAAGCTTTCTTT. Full variable domain (outside the CDR3, taken from reference TRBV5-4 and TRBJ1-1): ETGVTQSPTHLIKTRGQQVTLRCSSQSGHNTVSWYQQALGQGPQFIFQYYREEENGRGNFPPRFSGLQFPNYSSELNVNALELDDSALYLCASSPRNRVDTEAFFGQGTRLTVV.

The gene calls are TRBV11-3 and TRBJ2-7; 11 nucleotides agree with TRBD1. Trimming removed 8 bases from V and 1 base from J; junction bases left unmatched: 1. Germline CDR1 and CDR2: SGHNT and YENEEA. The CDR3 extends over 13 amino acids. CDR3 protein: CASGTGGSYEQYF. DNA for the CDR3: TGTGCCAGCGGGACAGGGGGATCCTACGAGCAGTACTTC.

This chain joins TRBV2 and TRBJ2-7; 7 bases are a match to TRBD1. Trimming took 5 bases from V and 8 from J; bases not matched to a gene: 6. CDR1 is SNHLY and CDR2 is FYNNEI in the germline V gene. There are 12 residues in the CDR3. The CDR3 bases are TGTGCCAGCAGTAGACAGGGTCTTAAGCAGTACTTC. Encoded protein: CASSRQGLKQYF.

The CDR3 coding sequence is TGTGCCACCAGTGACAGGGTCCATAAGGGGCAGCCCCAGCATTTT. Encoded protein: CATSDRVHKGQPQHF. V is TRBV24-1 and J is TRBJ1-5, with D maybe TRBD1 (5 bases). The CDR3 is 15 residues long. V lost 4 bases and J lost 7, with 16 bases in between. Germline loops: CDR1 KGHDR, CDR2 SFDVKD.

This chain links TRBV19 with TRBJ1-4; no firm D call. The CDR3 runs 15 residues. The V gene's germline CDR1 is LNHDA and CDR2 SQIVND (reference sequence). Trimming shortened V by 4 bases and J by 2 bases, and 11 bases separated the two germline ends. The CDR3 is CASSRNPGTNEKLFF. The CDR3 nucleotides are TGTGCCAGTAGTAGGAACCCCGGGACTAATGAAAAACTGTTTTTT.

On this clone: The conserved phenylalanine or tryptophan is not found at the CDR3 terminus, so this likely reflects a read error. The gene calls are TRBV28 and TRBJ2-7, with TRBD2 matching over 7 bases. Germline V gives CDR1 MDHEN, CDR2 SYDVKM. The CDR3 sequence is 13 residues long. The V segment lost 6 bases and the J segment 6 bases; nucleotides outside the gene matches: 8. DNA of the CDR3: TGTGCCAGCAGCCAGCCCGGACTAGGCGAGCAGTACCTC. Amino acid sequence: CASSQPGLGEQYL.

The CDR3 nucleotides are TGTGCCAGCAGCTCCGGACAGGGAGCGAACACTGAAGCTTTCTTT. Amino acids: CASSSGQGANTEAFF. V gene TRBV7-9 combines with J gene TRBJ1-1; TRBD1 matches 8 bases. This CDR3 comprises 15 residues. The V and J ends lost 4 bases and 1 base, in that order; junction bases with no gene match: 5. Germline-derived CDR1 and CDR2 are SEHNR and FQNEAQ (reference sequence).

The gene calls are TRBV7-3 and TRBJ2-1; the match to TRBD1 covers 11 bases. The length of the CDR3 is 11 residues. CDR1 is SGHTA and CDR2 is FQGTGA in the germline V gene. The V segment lost 8 bases and the J segment 13 bases; nucleotides outside the gene matches: 4. The CDR3 is CASGTGGPQFF. CDR3 nucleotide sequence: TGTGCCAGCGGGACAGGGGGTCCCCAGTTCTTC.

In DNA, the CDR3 is TGTGCCAGCAGCATCACCGGGGGTTACGGAAACACCATATATTTT. This sequence encodes CASSITGGYGNTIYF. This chain joins TRBV11-2 and TRBJ1-3, with D possibly matching TRBD1 (5 bases). The CDR3 sequence is 15 residues long. Germline values: CDR1 SGHAT, CDR2 FQNNGV. Trimming cost V 5 bases and J 4 bases, with 15 bases left between them.

V gene TRBV3-1 (or the pseudogene TRBV3-2) combines with J gene TRBJ1-4; TRBD1 aligns across 7 bases. This CDR3 has 14 amino acids. The V segment lost 4 bases and the J segment 7 bases; nucleotides outside the gene matches: 6. Germline V gives CDR1 LGHDT, CDR2 YNNKEL (reference sequence). CDR3 sequence (DNA): TGTGCCAGCAGCCGAAGGGGGCCGGCTGAAAAACTGTTTTTT. This gives the protein CASSRRGPAEKLFF.

The CDR3 protein is CASSLTGHNEQFF. The CDR3 DNA reads TGTGCCAGCAGCTTGACAGGCCATAATGAGCAGTTCTTC. This chain connects TRBV5-4 to TRBJ2-1; D perhaps matches TRBD1 (5 bases). The V and J ends lost 1 base and 7 bases respectively, with 9 bases between them. The CDR3 consists of 13 residues. CDR1 is SGHNT and CDR2 is YYREEE in the germline V gene (reference sequence).

The chain uses TRBV7-9 and TRBJ2-5; 10 bases match TRBD1. Trimming cost V 1 base and J 5 bases; bases outside gene matches: 7. Germline V gene sequence: CDR1 SEHNR, CDR2 FQNEAQ (reference sequence). This CDR3 is 16 amino acids long. The DNA for the CDR3 is TGTGCCAGCAGCTTAGGGGACAGGGGAAAGAGGGAGACCCAGTACTTC. Amino acids: CASSLGDRGKRETQYF. Together with reference TRBV7-9 and TRBJ2-5, the CDR3 gives the full variable domain: DTGVSQNPRHKITKRGQNVTFRCDPISEHNRLYWYRQTLGQGPEFLTYFQNEAQLEKSRLLSDRFSAERPKGSFSTLEIQRTEQGDSAMYLCASSLGDRGKRETQYFGPGTRLLVL.

This clone was observed once. The chain links TRBV21-1 to TRBJ1-1; TRBD1 reflects the table's D call only, with no check against the DNA. TRBV21-1 constitutes a pseudogene. The CDR3 spans 15 residues. The CDR3 DNA follows: TGTGCCAGCAGCTTACGACAGGAGATGAACACTGAAGCTTTCTTT. It specifies CASSLRQEMNTEAFF.

The chain employs TRBV9 and TRBJ2-2; 9 bases fit TRBD2. CDR1 and CDR2 (germline): SGDLS, YYNGEE. The CDR3 is 19 amino acids. Unmatched junction bases numbered 15, after V lost 6 bases and J lost 0 bases. In DNA, the CDR3 is TGTGCCAGCAAAAAAATCTGGTTTAGCGGGAGAGCGAACACCGGGGAGCTGTTTTTT. It translates to CASKKIWFSGRANTGELFF.

This chain links TRBV11-2 with TRBJ1-1, with TRBD1 as a possible D gene (6 bases). The germline V gene encodes CDR1 SGHAT and CDR2 FQNNGV. This CDR3 region has 14 residues. Trimming cost V 5 bases and J 4 bases, with 14 bases left between them. The CDR3 DNA is TGTGCCAGCAGCCAACAGGGTTTAGCCACTGAAGCTTTCTTT. It encodes CASSQQGLATEAFF. Full variable domain (missing parts from reference TRBV11-2 and TRBJ1-1): EAGVAQSPRYKIIEKRQSVAFWCNPISGHATLYWYQQILGQGPKLLIQFQNNGVVDDSQLPKDRFSAERLKGVDSTLKIQPAKLEDSAVYLCASSQQGLATEAFFGQGTRLTVV.

CDR3 region: CASSFDGTEAFF. CDR3 nucleotides: TGTGCCAGCAGCTTTGACGGGACTGAAGCTTTCTTT. This rearrangement joins TRBV5-4 to TRBJ1-1; D unclear. Germline CDR1 SGHNT, CDR2 YYREEE (reference sequence). The CDR3 contains 12 residues. V was trimmed by 2 bases and J by 5 bases, leaving 7 bases between them.